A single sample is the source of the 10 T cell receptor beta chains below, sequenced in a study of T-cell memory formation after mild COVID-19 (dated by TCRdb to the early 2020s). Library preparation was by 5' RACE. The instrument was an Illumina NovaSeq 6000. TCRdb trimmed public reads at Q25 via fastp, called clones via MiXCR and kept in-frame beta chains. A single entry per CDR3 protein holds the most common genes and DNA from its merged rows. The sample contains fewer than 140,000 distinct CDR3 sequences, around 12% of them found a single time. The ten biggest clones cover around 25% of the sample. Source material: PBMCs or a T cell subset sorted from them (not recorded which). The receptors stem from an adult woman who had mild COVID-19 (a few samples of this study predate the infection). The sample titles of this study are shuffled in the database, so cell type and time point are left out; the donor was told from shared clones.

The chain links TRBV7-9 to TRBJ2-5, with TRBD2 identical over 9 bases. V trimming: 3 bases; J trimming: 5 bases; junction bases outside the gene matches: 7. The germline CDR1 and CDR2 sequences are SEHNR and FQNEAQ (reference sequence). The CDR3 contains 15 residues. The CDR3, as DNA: TGTGCCAGCAGCTTGTGGACTAGCGTGACGGAGACCCAGTACTTC. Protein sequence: CASSLWTSVTETQYF.

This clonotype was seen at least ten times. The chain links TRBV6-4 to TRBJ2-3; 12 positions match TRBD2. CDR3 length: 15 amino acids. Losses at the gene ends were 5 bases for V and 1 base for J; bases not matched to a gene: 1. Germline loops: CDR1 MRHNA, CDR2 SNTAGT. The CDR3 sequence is CASSRTSGGTDTQYF. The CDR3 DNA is TGTGCCAGCAGTCGGACTAGCGGGGGCACAGATACGCAGTATTTT.

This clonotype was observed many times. The CDR3 DNA sequence: TGTGCCAGCAGTAAACCGGACAGCCCCGGCGACGAGCAGTACTTC. Translating gives CASSKPDSPGDEQYF. The chain joins TRBV6-2 or TRBV6-3 to TRBJ2-7; D is perhaps TRBD1 (6 bases). Trimming removed 5 bases at V and 5 bases at J, with 19 bases between. Germline V gene sequence: CDR1 MNHEY, CDR2 SVGEGT. The CDR3 totals 15 residues.

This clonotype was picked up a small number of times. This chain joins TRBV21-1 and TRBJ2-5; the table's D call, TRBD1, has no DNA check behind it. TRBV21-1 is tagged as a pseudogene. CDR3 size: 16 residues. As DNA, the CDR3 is TGTGCCAGCAGCTCCATGGTGGACAGAGCGCAAGAGACCCAGTACTTC. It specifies CASSSMVDRAQETQYF.

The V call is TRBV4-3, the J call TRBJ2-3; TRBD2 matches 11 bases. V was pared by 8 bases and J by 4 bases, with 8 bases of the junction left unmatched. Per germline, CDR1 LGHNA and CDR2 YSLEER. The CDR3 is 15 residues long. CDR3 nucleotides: TGCGCCAGCTCCGCACTAGCGGGAGCCCCAGATACGCAGTATTTT. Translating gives CASSALAGAPDTQYF.

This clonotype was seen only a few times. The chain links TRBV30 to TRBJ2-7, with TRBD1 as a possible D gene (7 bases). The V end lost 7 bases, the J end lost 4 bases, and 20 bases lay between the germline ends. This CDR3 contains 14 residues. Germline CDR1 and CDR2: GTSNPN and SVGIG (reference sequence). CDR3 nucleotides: TGTGCCTCCTCGGCGGGACAGCGTTTTTACGAGCAGTACTTC. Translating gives CASSAGQRFYEQYF.

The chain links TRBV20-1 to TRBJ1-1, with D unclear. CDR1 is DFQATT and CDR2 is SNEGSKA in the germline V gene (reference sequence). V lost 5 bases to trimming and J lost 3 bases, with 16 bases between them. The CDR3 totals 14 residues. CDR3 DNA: TGCAGTGCTTGGACGGGTCAGTCTGACACTGAAGCTTTCTTT. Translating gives CSAWTGQSDTEAFF.

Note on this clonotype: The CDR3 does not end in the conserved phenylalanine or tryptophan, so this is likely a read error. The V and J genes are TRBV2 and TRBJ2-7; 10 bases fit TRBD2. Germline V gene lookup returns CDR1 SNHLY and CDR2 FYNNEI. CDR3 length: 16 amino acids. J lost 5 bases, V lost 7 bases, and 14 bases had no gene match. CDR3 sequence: CASKELTGLATDEQYL. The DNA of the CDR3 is TGTGCCAGCAAAGAGCTAACGGGACTAGCGACAGACGAGCAGTACTTA.

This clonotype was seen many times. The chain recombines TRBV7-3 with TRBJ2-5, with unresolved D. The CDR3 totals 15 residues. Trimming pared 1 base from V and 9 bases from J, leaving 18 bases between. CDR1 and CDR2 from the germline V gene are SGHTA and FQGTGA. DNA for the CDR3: TGTGCCAGCAGCTTAATGAAGGCGGCCCTGTCGGCCCAGTACTTC. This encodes CASSLMKAALSAQYF.

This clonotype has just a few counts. The CDR3 coding sequence is TGCGCCAGCAGCTTGGCTGCGGTGGGGCTAGCGGGCACAGATACGCAGTATTTT. This translates into CASSLAAVGLAGTDTQYF. This chain connects TRBV5-1 to TRBJ2-3; 7 nucleotides align to TRBD2. There are 18 residues in the CDR3. In germline, CDR1 is SGHRS, CDR2 YFSETQ. After removal of 0 bases from V and 1 base from J, the junction contained 11 bases not matched to a gene.